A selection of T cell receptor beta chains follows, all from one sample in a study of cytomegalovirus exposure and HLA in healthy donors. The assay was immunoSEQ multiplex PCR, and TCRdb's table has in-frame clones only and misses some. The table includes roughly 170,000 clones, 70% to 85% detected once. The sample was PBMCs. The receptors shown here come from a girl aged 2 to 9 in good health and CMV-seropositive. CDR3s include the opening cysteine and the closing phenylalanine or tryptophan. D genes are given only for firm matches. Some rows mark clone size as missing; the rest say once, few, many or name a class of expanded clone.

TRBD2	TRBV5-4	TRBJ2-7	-	TGTGCCAGCAGCTTACCTGGGGCGGGGGGGCCCGGCGAGCAGTACTTC	CASSLPGAGGPGEQYF
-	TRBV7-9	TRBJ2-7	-	TGTGCCAGCAGCTTAGCTGGGGGGAACGAGCAGTACTTC	CASSLAGGNEQYF
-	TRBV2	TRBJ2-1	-	TGTGCCAGCAGGGTGACTTACGATGAGCAGTTCTTC	CASRVTYDEQFF
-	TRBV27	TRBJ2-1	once	TGTGCCAGCAGTCGGGTGAGCTCCTACAATGAGCAGTTCTTC	CASSRVSSYNEQFF
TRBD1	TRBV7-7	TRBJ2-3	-	TGTGCTAGCACCCAACAGGGGGTTGCTAGGGGTCTTTCCACAGATACGCAGTATTTT	CASTQQGVARGLSTDTQYF
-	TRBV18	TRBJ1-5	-	TGTGCCAGCTCACCACCCGAACAGGGCCATCAGCCCCAGCATTTT	CASSPPEQGHQPQHF
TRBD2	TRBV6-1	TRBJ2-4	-	TGTGCCAGCAGCGATAGCGGGAGTAGCATTCAGTACTTC	CASSDSGSSIQYF
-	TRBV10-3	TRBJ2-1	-	TGTGCCATCAGTGAGTCGAAGCAGCGGAGCTCCTACAATGAGCAGTTCTTC	CAISESKQRSSYNEQFF
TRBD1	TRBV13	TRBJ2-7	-	TGTGCCAGCAGCCCTTTGGGGACAGGGCCCCGGGGGGACGAGCAGTACTTC	CASSPLGTGPRGDEQYF
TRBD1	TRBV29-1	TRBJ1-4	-	TGCAGCGTTGACAGGCTGGGACAGTGTAATGAAAAACTGTTTTTT	CSVDRLGQCNEKLFF
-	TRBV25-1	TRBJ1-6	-	TGTGCCAGCAGTGAATATTCAGGGCTAAATTCACCCCTCCACTTT	CASSEYSGLNSPLHF
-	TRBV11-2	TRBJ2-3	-	TGTGCCAGCAGCTTAGATCGGGGAGCATTCACAGATACGCAGTATTTT	CASSLDRGAFTDTQYF
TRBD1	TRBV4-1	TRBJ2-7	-	TGCGCCAGCAGCCCACTGCCCGGGCCGCGGGACAGGGGATACGAGCAGTACTTC	CASSPLPGPRDRGYEQYF
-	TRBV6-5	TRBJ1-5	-	TGTGCCAGCAGTCCCGACAGATACAATCAGCCCCAGCATTTT	CASSPDRYNQPQHF
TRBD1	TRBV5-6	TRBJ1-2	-	TGTGCCAGCGGTGGACAGGGGTTCTATGGCTACACCTTC	CASGGQGFYGYTF
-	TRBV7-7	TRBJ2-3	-	TGTGCCAGCAGTTCACAGGGCCTAGATACGCAGTATTTT	CASSSQGLDTQYF
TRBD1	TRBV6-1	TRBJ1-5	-	TGTGCCAGCAGTGAGGGGACAGGGGATCAGCCCCAGCATTTT	CASSEGTGDQPQHF
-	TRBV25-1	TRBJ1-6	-	TGTGCCAGCAGGTATGGAGGGACTCATTCACCCCTCCACTTT	CASRYGGTHSPLHF
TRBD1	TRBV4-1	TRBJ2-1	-	TGCGCCAGCAGCCAACCCACAGGGGTCCCCTCCAATGAGCAGTTCTTC	CASSQPTGVPSNEQFF
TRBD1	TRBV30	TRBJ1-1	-	TGTGCCTGGAGTCGAAGCTCGGGACAGTTGAACACTGAAGCTTTCTTT	CAWSRSSGQLNTEAFF
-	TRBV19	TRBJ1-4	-	TGTGCCAGTAGTGTCGGGACATTGTCCCTTGAAAAACTGTTTTTT	CASSVGTLSLEKLFF
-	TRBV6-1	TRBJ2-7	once	TGTGCCAGCAGTGAAGGATTAGGCAGGGCCCGCTACGAGCAGTACTTC	CASSEGLGRARYEQYF
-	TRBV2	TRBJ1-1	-	TGTGCCAGCAGGCGGGACGGCTTGAACACTGAAGCTTTCTTT	CASRRDGLNTEAFF
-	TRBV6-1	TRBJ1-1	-	TGTGCCAGCAGTGCGGCAGGGGCCCTTGAAGCTTTCTTT	CASSAAGALEAFF
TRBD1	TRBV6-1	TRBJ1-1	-	TGTGCCAGTTCACACCGCCGGGACAGGGGTACTGAAGCTTTCTTT	CASSHRRDRGTEAFF
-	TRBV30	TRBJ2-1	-	TGTGCCTGGAGCGCTAGCCTCTACAATGAGCAGTTCTTC	CAWSASLYNEQFF
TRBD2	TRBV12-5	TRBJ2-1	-	TGTGCTAGTGGTTCCCGACTGCGGGAGCGTCATGAGCAGTTCTTC	CASGSRLRERHEQFF
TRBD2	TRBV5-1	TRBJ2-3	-	TGCGCCAGCAGCCTGACTAGCGGCACAGATACGCAGTATTTT	CASSLTSGTDTQYF
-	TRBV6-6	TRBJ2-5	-	TGTGCCAGCAGTTATTCTTACACACAAGAGACCCAGTACTTC	CASSYSYTQETQYF
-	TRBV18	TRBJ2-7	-	TGTGCCAGCTCGCAGGGCGTCTACGAGCAGTACTTC	CASSQGVYEQYF
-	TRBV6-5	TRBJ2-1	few	TGTGCCAGCAGCAAAGGACACTACAATGAGCAGTTCTTC	CASSKGHYNEQFF
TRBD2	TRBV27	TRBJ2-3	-	TGTGCCAGCAGTTTATTGGCAGCGGGAGGTACAGATACGCAGTATTTT	CASSLLAAGGTDTQYF
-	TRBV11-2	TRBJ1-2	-	TGTGCCAGCAGCTTAAGTCAGGGTGGGGTCGGCGGCTACACCTTC	CASSLSQGGVGGYTF
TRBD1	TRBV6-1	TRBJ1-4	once	TGTGCCAGCAGTGAACTCTTCAGGGGGCCGACTAATGAAAAACTGTTTTTT	CASSELFRGPTNEKLFF
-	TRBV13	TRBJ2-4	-	TGTGCCAGCAGCACAGACTTAGGGGGAGCCAAAAACATTCAGTACTTC	CASSTDLGGAKNIQYF
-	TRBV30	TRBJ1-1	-	TGTGCCTGGAGTGCGGGAGGGGGTTCTGAAGCTTTCTTT	CAWSAGGGSEAFF
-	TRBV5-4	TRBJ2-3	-	TGTGCCAGCAGCTTGGAGAGGACAGATACGCAGTATTTT	CASSLERTDTQYF
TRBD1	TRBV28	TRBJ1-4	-	TGTGCCAGCAGGGGAGACAGGGTGGATGAAAAACTGTTTTTT	CASRGDRVDEKLFF
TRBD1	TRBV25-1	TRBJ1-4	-	TGTGCCAGCAGTGAACAAGCACTACACAGGGGTGATTATGAAAAACTGTTTTTT	CASSEQALHRGDYEKLFF
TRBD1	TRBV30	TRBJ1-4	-	TGTGCCTGGAGTGTAAGGACAGGGGGCTCAAGTGGAAAACTGTTTTTT	CAWSVRTGGSSGKLFF
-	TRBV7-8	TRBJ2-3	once	TGTGCCAGCAGCTTAGAGAGCGCCACGGGTCTAGGAGCGGAAGATACGCAGTATTTT	CASSLESATGLGAEDTQYF
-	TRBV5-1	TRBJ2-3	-	TGCGCCAGCAGCTTGGGACTGTACTCGATTGCGAGCACAGATACGCAGTATTTT	CASSLGLYSIASTDTQYF
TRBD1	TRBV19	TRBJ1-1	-	TGTGCCAGTAGTCTGGGACAGGGGTTTAGGGCTTTCTTT	CASSLGQGFRAFF
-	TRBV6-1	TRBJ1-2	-	TGTGCCAGCAGGACAGGCGTCCTCTATGGCTACACCTTC	CASRTGVLYGYTF
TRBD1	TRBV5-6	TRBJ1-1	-	TGTGCCAGGTCGACAGGGGAAGGCACTGAAGCTTTCTTT	CARSTGEGTEAFF
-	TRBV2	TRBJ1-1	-	TGTGCCAGCAGTGTGATCGGACAGAACACTGAAGCTTTCTTT	CASSVIGQNTEAFF
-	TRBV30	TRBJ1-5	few	TGTGCCTGGGCACCCGGGGGCAATCAGCCCCAGCATTTT	CAWAPGGNQPQHF
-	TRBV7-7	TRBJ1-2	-	TGTGCCAGCAGCCCTCCCCCGGCGGGGGGATTATATGGCTACACCTTC	CASSPPPAGGLYGYTF
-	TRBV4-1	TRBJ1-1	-	TGCGCCAGCAGCCAGGTACAGGGACCTGAAGCTTTCTTT	CASSQVQGPEAFF
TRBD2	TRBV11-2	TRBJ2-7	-	TGTGCCAGCAGCTTAGAGAGGCTAGCGGGCTACGAGCAGTACTTC	CASSLERLAGYEQYF
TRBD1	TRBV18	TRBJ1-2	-	TGTGCCAGCTCACCAGGGACAGATCATGGCTACACCTTC	CASSPGTDHGYTF